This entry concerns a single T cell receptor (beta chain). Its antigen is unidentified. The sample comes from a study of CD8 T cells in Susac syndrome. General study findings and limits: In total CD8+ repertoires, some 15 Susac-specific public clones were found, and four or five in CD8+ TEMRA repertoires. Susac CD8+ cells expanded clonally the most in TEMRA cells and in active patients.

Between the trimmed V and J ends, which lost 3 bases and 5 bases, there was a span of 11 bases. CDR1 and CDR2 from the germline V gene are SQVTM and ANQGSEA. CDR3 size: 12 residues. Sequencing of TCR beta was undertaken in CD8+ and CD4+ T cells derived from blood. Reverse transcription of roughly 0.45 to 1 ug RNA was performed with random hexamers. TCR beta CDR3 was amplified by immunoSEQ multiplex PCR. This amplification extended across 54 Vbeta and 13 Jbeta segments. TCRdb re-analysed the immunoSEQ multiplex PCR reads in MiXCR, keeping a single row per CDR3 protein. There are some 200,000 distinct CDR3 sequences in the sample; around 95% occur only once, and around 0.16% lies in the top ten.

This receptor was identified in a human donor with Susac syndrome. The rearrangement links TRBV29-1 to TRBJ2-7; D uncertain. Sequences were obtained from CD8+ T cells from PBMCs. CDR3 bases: TGCAGCGTTGATTTTGGGTCCGACGAGCAGTACTTC. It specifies CSVDFGSDEQYF.